A single sample is the source of the 3 T cell receptor beta chains below, sequenced in a study of cytomegalovirus exposure and HLA in healthy donors. Primers for the PCR totalled 60 Vbeta and 13 Jbeta. TCRdb keeps only in-frame clones here, not all; method: immunoSEQ multiplex PCR. Here the sample spans around 190,000 clones, about 86% being singletons. Sample: PBMCs. The receptors come from a man between 35 and 55 years old in good health and CMV-seropositive.

The chain links TRBV28 to TRBJ2-7, with D hard to call. The CDR3 is 13 residues long. Trimming stripped 10 bases from V and 3 bases from J, with 16 bases between. Germline CDR1 MDHEN, CDR2 SYDVKM. The CDR3 DNA sequence: TGTGCCACTACGAAGATGTCCCTCTACGAGCAGTACTTC. Translating it yields CATTKMSLYEQYF.

This chain joins TRBV15 and TRBJ1-1; TRBD1 might be the D (6 bases). V gave up 8 bases and J gave up 1 base, with 11 bases separating them. Germline V gives CDR1 LNHNV, CDR2 YYDKDF (reference sequence). The CDR3 has 13 amino acids. The CDR3 DNA sequence: TGTGCCACCCGGGGACAATGGAACACTGAAGCTTTCTTT. This codes for CATRGQWNTEAFF. Based on the CDR3 plus reference TRBV15 and TRBJ1-1, the full variable domain is DAMVIQNPRYQVTQFGKPVTLSCSQTLNHNVMYWYQQKSSQAPKLLFHYYDKDFNNEADTPDNFQSRRPNTSFCFLDIRSPGLGDTAMYLCATRGQWNTEAFFGQGTRLTVV.

This sequence joins TRBV10-1 and TRBJ1-5; D is uncertain. V was cut by 0 bases and J by 7 bases, with 7 bases left in between. CDR1 WNHNN and CDR2 SYGVQD come from the germline V gene (reference sequence). There are 13 residues in the CDR3. Written as DNA, the CDR3 is TGCGCCAGCAGTGAGTCCAGGCAACAGCCCCAGCATTTT. This gives the protein CASSESRQQPQHF.